This entry describes one T cell receptor (beta chain). In the authors' methods: Amplification of reference gene primers provided the estimated nucleated cell counts. Profiling relied on immunoSEQ multiplex PCR, and the TCRdb table lists in-frame clones only, not all of them. D and trimming come from the DNA, and the V and J calls and clone size come from that table. The sample includes 210,000 or so clones, about 90% of them seen just once. Donors were grouped by their self-reported clinical history. This entry comes from a study of blood T cell repertoires in COVID-19. On the study more broadly: From the United States, Italy and Spain came samples of acute and convalescent COVID-19.

Germline loops: CDR1 GTSNPN, CDR2 SVGIG (reference sequence). Losses at the gene ends were 4 bases for V and 7 bases for J; bases not matched to a gene: 11. The CDR3 has 15 residues. Material: PBMCs or T cells enriched from blood (not recorded which). The receptor was derived from a woman aged 50 to 65 in a cohort exposed to, infected with or recovered from COVID-19 (not recorded which). This rearrangement joins TRBV30 to TRBJ2-2; the match to TRBD1 covers 8 bases. The CDR3 here is CAWILRGHRRGELFF. CDR3 nucleotide sequence: TGTGCCTGGATCCTCAGGGGGCATCGGCGCGGGGAGCTGTTTTTT.